The 25 T cell receptor beta chains listed next were all sequenced from one sample in a study of cytomegalovirus exposure and HLA in healthy donors. TCRdb's copy holds only in-frame clones and misses some; the assay was immunoSEQ multiplex PCR. The sample has tens of thousands of clones; 84% are singletons. Sequencing was performed on PBMCs. These TCRs come from a woman aged 18-35 years in good health and CMV-seropositive.

In its sample, this clone was seen once. The rearrangement uses TRBV19 and TRBJ1-4, with a tentative D call TRBD1 (5 bases). Trimming left V 8 bases short and J 8 bases short, with 15 bases between. Germline CDR1 is LNHDA and CDR2 is SQIVND (reference sequence). The CDR3 contains 13 residues. The CDR3 sequence is CASQTGGYEKLFF. In DNA, the CDR3 is TGTGCCAGTCAGACCGGGGGATACGAAAAACTGTTTTTT.

In this sample, this clone turned up once. The J gene is TRBJ2-1, the V gene TRBV19; TRBD2 aligns across 12 bases. The ends lost 3 bases at V and 9 bases at J; junction bases unmatched: 3. Germline CDR1 reads LNHDA; CDR2 reads SQIVND (reference sequence). The CDR3 runs 14 residues. The CDR3 region is CASSILAGGGEQFF. The CDR3 nucleotides read TGTGCCAGTAGTATTCTAGCGGGGGGGGGTGAGCAGTTCTTC.

This clone showed up just a few times. The chain couples TRBV12-5 to TRBJ1-1; D is undetermined. This CDR3 spans 12 amino acids. Trimming left V 1 base short and J 5 bases short, with 5 bases between. The germline V gene encodes CDR1 LGHNT and CDR2 FRNRAP. This CDR3 is CASGLARTEAFF. DNA for the CDR3: TGTGCTAGTGGTTTGGCTCGTACTGAAGCTTTCTTT.

The chain carries TRBV11-2 and TRBJ1-2; D is possibly TRBD1 (5 bases). The CDR3 extends over 13 amino acids. Trimming left V 5 bases short and J 7 bases short, with 14 bases between. CDR1 SGHAT and CDR2 FQNNGV come from the germline V gene. CDR3 region: CASSPAGDGGYTF. As DNA, the CDR3 is TGTGCCAGCAGCCCCGCGGGGGACGGTGGCTACACCTTC.

The genes are TRBV5-1 and TRBJ2-5, with TRBD1 matching 10 bases. The length of the CDR3 is 15 residues. The trim removed 4 bases at V and 3 bases at J, leaving 6 bases unmatched. Germline V lookup: CDR1 SGHRS, CDR2 YFSETQ. In nucleotides, the CDR3 is TGCGCCAGCAGCCAACAGACAGGGGGCGAAGAGACCCAGTACTTC. Protein sequence: CASSQQTGGEETQYF.

The chain is built from TRBV11-2 and TRBJ2-3, with 7 bases identical to TRBD2. The germline V gene has CDR1 SGHAT and CDR2 FQNNGV. This CDR3 has 15 amino acids. V lost 2 bases, J lost 1 base, and 3 bases stayed unmatched. CDR3 amino acids: CASSLQRGRTDTQYF. CDR3 in DNA: TGTGCCAGCAGCTTACAGCGGGGCCGCACAGATACGCAGTATTTT.

V gene TRBV4-3 combines with J gene TRBJ1-1, with a weak D call TRBD1 (5 bases). This CDR3 spans 13 amino acids. The ends were cut back, 3 bases at V and 7 bases at J, with 12 bases in the middle. The germline CDR1 and CDR2 sequences are LGHNA and YSLEER. The CDR3 region has the DNA TGCGCCAGCAGCCAGGATTTACAGGTTGAAGCTTTCTTT. This sequence encodes CASSQDLQVEAFF.

V usage is TRBV6-4 and J usage is TRBJ1-5; D gene ambiguous. V dropped 5 bases and J dropped 4 bases, with 9 bases sitting between them. The germline gives CDR1 MRHNA, CDR2 SNTAGT. The CDR3 totals 13 residues. The CDR3 sequence is CASSTTENQPQHF. The CDR3 DNA sequence: TGTGCCAGCAGTACCACAGAAAATCAGCCCCAGCATTTT.

In its sample, this clone was seen once. This rearrangement joins TRBV7-8 to TRBJ2-1, with TRBD1 matching 11 bases. The CDR3 is 16 amino acids. V was pared by 1 base and J by 3 bases, with 2 bases of the junction left unmatched. Germline lookup yields CDR1 SGHVS and CDR2 FQNEAQ. The CDR3 is CASSLGGTGGYNEQFF. Here the CDR3 DNA reads TGTGCCAGCAGCTTAGGAGGGACAGGGGGCTACAATGAGCAGTTCTTC. The full variable domain, completed using reference TRBV7-8 and TRBJ2-1, is GAGVSQSPRYKVAKRGQDVALRCDPISGHVSLFWYQQALGQGPEFLTYFQNEAQLDKSGLPSDRFFAERPEGSVSTLKIQRTQQEDSAVYLCASSLGGTGGYNEQFFGPGTRLTVL.

The chain couples TRBV15 to TRBJ1-5; D remains unclear. CDR1 is LNHNV and CDR2 is YYDKDF in the germline V gene (reference sequence). The length of the CDR3 is 15 residues. V shed 0 bases and J shed 7 bases, with 13 bases lying between them. The CDR3 reads CATSRDHGFGQPQHF. Written as DNA, the CDR3 is TGTGCCACCAGCAGAGATCATGGGTTCGGGCAGCCCCAGCATTTT.

This chain connects TRBV6-1 to TRBJ1-5; D remains unclear. The CDR3 extends over 16 amino acids. Germline CDR1 is MNHNS and CDR2 is SASEGT. Trimming stripped 0 bases from V and 2 bases from J, with 11 bases between. The CDR3 nucleotides read TGTGCCAGCAGTGAAGCGTCCATCCGGGGCAATCAGCCCCAGCATTTT. Encoded protein: CASSEASIRGNQPQHF.

The V call is TRBV11-2, the J call TRBJ1-2; a weak D match, TRBD1 (5 bases). Per the germline V gene, CDR1 is SGHAT and CDR2 is FQNNGV. This CDR3 spans 15 amino acids. Trimming took 5 bases from V and 0 from J, leaving 13 bases between them. DNA of the CDR3: TGTGCCAGCAGCCCCCCAGGGCATCCTAACTATGGCTACACCTTC. It encodes CASSPPGHPNYGYTF.

The chain couples TRBV18 to TRBJ1-4; D may be TRBD1 (6 bases). In germline, CDR1 is KGHSH, CDR2 LQKENI. There are 14 residues in the CDR3. V was cut by 5 bases and J by 8 bases, with 15 bases left in between. The CDR3 loop is CASSTGIQGEKLFF. In DNA form, the CDR3 reads TGTGCCAGCTCAACCGGGATCCAGGGGGAAAAACTGTTTTTT.

The J gene is TRBJ1-2, the V gene TRBV10-3; weak D call: TRBD1 (5 bases). The CDR3 is made up of 15 amino acids. Germline V lookup: CDR1 ENHRY, CDR2 SYGVKD. V was shortened by 3 bases and J by 0 bases, with 11 bases between the two germline ends. The CDR3 nucleotides read TGTGCCATCAGTGACTGGGGGGAATCTAACTATGGCTACACCTTC. This translates into CAISDWGESNYGYTF.

The rearrangement uses TRBV7-7 and TRBJ2-5, with TRBD2 matching 7 bases. Germline V gene lookup returns CDR1 SSHAT and CDR2 FNYEAQ (reference sequence). The CDR3 length is 13 residues. V was pared by 1 base and J by 5 bases, with 1 base of the junction left unmatched. In DNA, the CDR3 is TGTGCCAGCAGCTTAGGGGGAGGGGAGACCCAGTACTTC. Its protein product is CASSLGGGETQYF.

The V gene is TRBV9, the J gene TRBJ2-5, with TRBD2 matching over 12 bases. V lost 1 base, J lost 5 bases, and 3 bases stayed unmatched. The V gene's germline CDR1 is SGDLS and CDR2 YYNGEE. The length of the CDR3 is 15 residues. The CDR3 reads CASSVLAGGPETQYF. DNA for the CDR3: TGTGCCAGCAGCGTACTAGCGGGGGGGCCGGAGACCCAGTACTTC.

This rearrangement joins TRBV19 to TRBJ1-2; 12 bases map to TRBD1. This CDR3 region has 12 residues. The V and J ends lost 8 bases and 7 bases, in that order; junction bases with no gene match: 2. Germline V gene lookup returns CDR1 LNHDA and CDR2 SQIVND (reference sequence). This chain's CDR3 is CASSGQGAGYTF. The CDR3 DNA is TGTGCCAGTTCGGGACAGGGGGCTGGCTACACCTTC. The full variable domain, with the rest looked up from reference TRBV19 and TRBJ1-2, is DGGITQSPKYLFRKEGQNVTLSCEQNLNHDAMYWYRQDPGQGLRLIYYSQIVNDFQKGDIAEGYSVSREKKESFPLTVTSAQKNPTAFYLCASSGQGAGYTFGSGTRLTVV.

V gene TRBV9 combines with J gene TRBJ2-3; 7 nucleotides match TRBD1. V lost 4 bases to trimming and J lost 1 base; unmatched junction nucleotides: 12. The germline V gene encodes CDR1 SGDLS and CDR2 YYNGEE. The CDR3 is 17 amino acids. In nucleotides, the CDR3 is TGTGCCAGCAGCCCCCTCCCCGGGACAGTGGGCACAGATACGCAGTATTTT. As protein: CASSPLPGTVGTDTQYF. The full variable domain, with the rest looked up from reference TRBV9 and TRBJ2-3, is DSGVTQTPKHLITATGQRVTLRCSPRSGDLSVYWYQQSLDQGLQFLIQYYNGEERAKGNILERFSAQQFPDLHSELNLSSLELGDSALYFCASSPLPGTVGTDTQYFGPGTRLTVL.

The chain recombines TRBV5-1 with TRBJ2-1; 15 nucleotides match TRBD2. CDR3 length: 17 residues. V was pared by 3 bases and J by 6 bases, with 7 bases of the junction left unmatched. Germline V gives CDR1 SGHRS, CDR2 YFSETQ. The CDR3 reads CASSYGLAGGGPNEQFF. Here the CDR3 DNA reads TGCGCCAGCAGCTACGGACTAGCGGGGGGGGGACCCAATGAGCAGTTCTTC.

J is TRBJ2-2 and V is TRBV25-1; a weak D match, TRBD1 (5 bases). Germline lookup yields CDR1 MGHDK and CDR2 SYGVNS. The CDR3 contains 15 residues. V was pared by 2 bases and J by 7 bases, with 14 bases between. CDR3 nucleotides: TGTGCCAGCAGTGAAGACAGAGCATTTGGCGGGGAGCTGTTTTTT. Amino acid sequence: CASSEDRAFGGELFF.

V gene TRBV7-2 combines with J gene TRBJ1-1; possibly TRBD1 for D (6 bases). Trimming left V 4 bases short and J 4 bases short, with 13 bases between. The CDR3 has 14 amino acids. CDR1 is SGHTA, CDR2 FQGNSA, per germline. CDR3: CASSYSQGSTEAFF. Here the CDR3 DNA reads TGTGCCAGCAGCTACTCACAGGGAAGCACTGAAGCTTTCTTT.

The genes are TRBV19 and TRBJ1-3; no firm D call. The V gene lost 2 bases and the J gene lost 2 bases, with 10 bases spanning the gap. The CDR3 is made up of 15 amino acids. The germline V gene encodes CDR1 LNHDA and CDR2 SQIVND (reference sequence). CDR3 nucleotides: TGTGCCAGTAGTATAACCATAGAACCTGGAAACACCATATATTTT. Amino acids: CASSITIEPGNTIYF.

The chain is built from TRBV28 and TRBJ1-1, with D perhaps matching TRBD1 (5 bases). V was cut by 2 bases and J by 6 bases, with 10 bases left in between. Germline lookup yields CDR1 MDHEN and CDR2 SYDVKM. The length of the CDR3 is 13 residues. The CDR3 DNA follows: TGTGCCAGCAGTTTAACGGCAGGGCCTGAAGCTTTCTTT. Its protein is CASSLTAGPEAFF. Full variable domain (outside the CDR3, taken from reference TRBV28 and TRBJ1-1): DVKVTQSSRYLVKRTGEKVFLECVQDMDHENMFWYRQDPGLGLRLIYFSYDVKMKEKGDIPEGYSVSREKKERFSLILESASTNQTSMYLCASSLTAGPEAFFGQGTRLTVV.

The gene calls are TRBV10-1 and TRBJ2-7; the D is unclear. This CDR3 has 12 residues. From germline, CDR1 is WNHNN and CDR2 SYGVQD (reference sequence). The V end was cut by 3 bases, the J end by 5 bases, with 8 bases between. The CDR3 DNA reads as TGCGCCAGCAGTGACCAGTCGAACGAGCAGTACTTC. Translated: CASSDQSNEQYF.

J is TRBJ1-2 and V is TRBV19; tentative D call: TRBD1 (5 bases). The CDR3 is made up of 13 amino acids. Germline V CDR1 and CDR2: LNHDA, SQIVND (reference sequence). V lost 4 bases to trimming and J lost 4 bases, with 10 bases between them. CDR3 coding DNA: TGTGCCAGTAGTACCCAGGGATCCTATGGCTACACCTTC. It codes for CASSTQGSYGYTF. The full variable domain, its missing parts supplied by reference TRBV19 and TRBJ1-2, is DGGITQSPKYLFRKEGQNVTLSCEQNLNHDAMYWYRQDPGQGLRLIYYSQIVNDFQKGDIAEGYSVSREKKESFPLTVTSAQKNPTAFYLCASSTQGSYGYTFGSGTRLTVV.